This TCR beta chain was recovered during a study of cytomegalovirus exposure and HLA in healthy donors. Findings of the study overall: It is likely that the observed cluster of highly shared sequence variants was a sequencing artifact.

Turning to this clone: Its cognate antigen is unknown.

CDR3 length: 17 amino acids. The V gene's germline CDR1 is LGHNA and CDR2 YSLEER. V was pared by 0 bases and J by 4 bases, with 8 bases of the junction left unmatched. Vbeta (60) and Jbeta (13) primers were used in the PCR. Produced via immunoSEQ multiplex PCR; TCRdb's table is partial and in-frame only. The sample comprises 50,000 to 60,000 clones, 65% to 85% of which are singletons, and about 3.2% rests with the top ten. The V gene is TRBV4-3, the J gene TRBJ1-4, with 7 bases aligning to TRBD1. The origin of this receptor is a man between 18 and 35 years old in good health and CMV-seronegative. The source material was PBMCs. The CDR3 sequence: CASSQEFRGAGNEKLFF. CDR3 bases: TGCGCCAGCAGCCAAGAGTTCAGGGGGGCAGGTAATGAAAAACTGTTTTTT.